These 12 T cell receptor beta chains were all obtained from the same sample, sequenced in a study of STAT5B mutations in CD4+ large granular lymphocyte leukemia (dated 2022 in TCRdb). Library prep was done by the immunoSEQ multiplex PCR assay. Imported from immuneACCESS, the table was reduced by TCRdb to in-frame sequences with V and J called. These copies leave out some clones; in studies compared against another copy, an unresolved V gene accounts for under half, and the cause of the remainder is not known. This sample gives roughly 32,000 clones in total; more than 75% of them show up just once. The ten largest clones take up approximately 2% of the sample. Sequences were obtained from CD4+ T cells from blood buffy coats. The source is a human donor in good health.

A few counts support this clone. The chain carries TRBV7-2 and TRBJ1-5; 9 bases line up with TRBD1. With V trimmed by 4 bases and J by 0 bases, 7 bases remained unmatched. The germline V gene has CDR1 SGHTA and CDR2 FQGNSA. The CDR3 runs to 17 residues. CDR3 loop: CASSSTGGGPSNQPQHF. CDR3 bases: TGTGCCAGCAGCTCTACAGGGGGCGGGCCTAGCAATCAGCCCCAGCATTTT.

The chain has TRBV5-6 and TRBJ2-5; D is uncertain. CDR1 and CDR2 from the germline V gene are SGHDT and YYEEEE. CDR3 length equals 13 residues. Deletions cut 4 bases from V and 5 bases from J, with 12 bases between. The CDR3: CASSLVGMETQYF. The CDR3 bases are TGTGCCAGCAGCCTTGTAGGGATGGAGACCCAGTACTTC.

This clone was observed a single time. The genes are TRBV6-1 and TRBJ1-3; tentative D call: TRBD1 (5 bases). The V gene's germline CDR1 is MNHNS and CDR2 SASEGT. The CDR3 has 16 amino acids. V lost 2 bases and J 8 bases, leaving 19 bases between the germline ends. The CDR3 sequence is CASSELTGLRGDTIYF. In DNA, the CDR3 is TGTGCCAGCAGTGAATTAACAGGTCTAAGGGGAGACACCATATATTTT.

The V call is TRBV10-2, the J call TRBJ1-3; D is unresolved. The CDR3 totals 14 residues. V was cut by 10 bases and J by 1 base, with 14 bases left in between. In germline, CDR1 is WSHSY, CDR2 SAAADI. The CDR3 loop is CATKIGGSGNTIYF. The CDR3 DNA reads TGCGCCACCAAGATAGGAGGGTCTGGAAACACCATATATTTT.

V gene TRBV18 combines with J gene TRBJ2-1; D not resolved. The CDR3 totals 12 residues. Germline CDR1 is KGHSH and CDR2 is LQKENI. V was trimmed by 2 bases and J by 6 bases, leaving 5 bases between them. CDR3 bases: TGTGCCAGCTCACCAGGCACCAATGAGCAGTTCTTC. Amino acid sequence: CASSPGTNEQFF.

The chain recombines TRBV4-3 with TRBJ2-7, with unresolved D. Per germline, CDR1 LGHNA and CDR2 YSLEER. The CDR3 has 16 residues. Trimming stripped 0 bases from V and 0 bases from J, with 12 bases between. CDR3 in DNA: TGCGCCAGCAGCCAAGATTTTTACGTTAGCTCCTACGAGCAGTACTTC. It translates to CASSQDFYVSSYEQYF.

The rearrangement uses TRBV5-4 and TRBJ2-5; D remains ambiguous. The CDR3 sequence is 15 residues long. Germline V lookup: CDR1 SGHNT, CDR2 YYREEE (reference sequence). Between the trimmed V and J ends, which lost 2 bases and 1 base, there was a span of 12 bases. CDR3 amino acids: CASSFDSTRQETQYF. The CDR3 DNA reads as TGTGCCAGCAGCTTCGACTCTACTCGCCAAGAGACCCAGTACTTC.

This clone was recorded a few times. The CDR3 loop reads CASSIGAGNYGYTF. CDR3 in DNA: TGTGCCAGTAGTATAGGAGCCGGAAACTATGGCTACACCTTC. The J gene is TRBJ1-2, the V gene TRBV19; no clear D. Germline lookup yields CDR1 LNHDA and CDR2 SQIVND (reference sequence). V lost 1 base to trimming and J lost 2 bases, with 8 bases between them. This CDR3 comprises 14 residues.

V usage is TRBV5-1 and J usage is TRBJ2-7; TRBD1 matches 7 bases. The CDR3 totals 14 residues. Germline V gives CDR1 SGHRS, CDR2 YFSETQ. The V and J ends lost 0 bases and 5 bases, in that order; junction bases with no gene match: 5. CDR3 coding DNA: TGCGCCAGCAGCTTGGAGGGGGCTTGGAACGAGCAGTACTTC. This encodes CASSLEGAWNEQYF.

The J gene is TRBJ1-5, the V gene TRBV2, with a weak D call TRBD1 (5 bases). V lost 3 bases to trimming and J lost 0 bases, with 9 bases between them. The CDR3 is made up of 15 amino acids. CDR1 and CDR2 (germline): SNHLY, FYNNEI. The DNA for the CDR3 is TGTGCCAGCAGTGAGACAGTCAATAGCAATCAGCCCCAGCATTTT. This encodes CASSETVNSNQPQHF.

The gene calls are TRBV6-1 and TRBJ2-2, with D possibly being TRBD2 (5 bases). CDR1 is MNHNS, CDR2 SASEGT, per germline. The CDR3 has 14 residues. Trimming took off 5 bases at V and 4 bases at J, with 11 bases between the two ends. CDR3 sequence: CASSREWSTGELFF. CDR3 nucleotide sequence: TGTGCCAGCAGTAGGGAGTGGAGCACCGGGGAGCTGTTTTTT.

The chain is built from TRBV5-4 and TRBJ2-2, with TRBD1 matching 8 bases. Germline V gives CDR1 SGHNT, CDR2 YYREEE (reference sequence). V lost 4 bases to trimming and J lost 6 bases; unmatched junction nucleotides: 17. The CDR3 has 18 amino acids. In nucleotides, the CDR3 is TGTGCCAGCAGCCCTCGCGGCCGACAGGGGAGAGGGGCCGGGGAGCTGTTTTTT. Encoded protein: CASSPRGRQGRGAGELFF.